A single sample gave rise to the 16 T cell receptor beta chains below, sequenced in a study of cytomegalovirus exposure and HLA in healthy donors. Primers for the PCR totalled 60 Vbeta and 13 Jbeta. Profiled with immunoSEQ multiplex PCR; TCRdb holds only in-frame clones, not every one. The sample lists roughly 100,000 clones; over 70% were seen once. Material for sequencing was PBMCs. Every receptor here comes from a male donor in good health and CMV-seronegative.

The chain has TRBV19 and TRBJ2-3, with 10 bases identical to TRBD2. Trimming took 5 bases from V and 6 from J; bases not matched to a gene: 8. This CDR3 region has 15 residues. Germline V gene data show CDR1 as LNHDA and CDR2 as SQIVND (reference sequence). CDR3 sequence (DNA): TGTGCCAGTAGTTTCAGCGGGAGGGCCTATGATACGCAGTATTTT. This gives the protein CASSFSGRAYDTQYF. Drawing the rest from reference TRBV19 and TRBJ2-3, the complete variable domain is DGGITQSPKYLFRKEGQNVTLSCEQNLNHDAMYWYRQDPGQGLRLIYYSQIVNDFQKGDIAEGYSVSREKKESFPLTVTSAQKNPTAFYLCASSFSGRAYDTQYFGPGTRLTVL.

This chain connects TRBV7-2 to TRBJ1-5, with TRBD1 as a possible D gene (6 bases). Germline-derived CDR1 and CDR2 are SGHTA and FQGNSA. The CDR3 consists of 15 residues. V dropped 5 bases and J dropped 0 bases, with 11 bases sitting between them. The CDR3 is CASSIGQNSNQPQHF. The CDR3 DNA is TGTGCCAGCAGCATCGGACAGAATAGCAATCAGCCCCAGCATTTT.

This clone turned up a few times. Compared with germline, one end of the junction differs, possibly owing to a read error. V and J are TRBV7-9 and TRBJ2-7; 7 bases agree with TRBD2. From germline, CDR1 is SEHNR and CDR2 FQNEAQ (reference sequence). CDR3 length equals 16 residues. The CDR3 coding sequence is TGTTCCAGCAGCTTAGCGGTCGGCGGGAGTTCCTACGAGCAGTACTTC. It specifies CSSSLAVGGSSYEQYF.

This clone was recorded once. V and J are TRBV9 and TRBJ2-3; the D is unclear. This CDR3 spans 14 amino acids. Germline-derived CDR1 and CDR2 are SGDLS and YYNGEE. The germline V and J ends were trimmed by 4 bases and 4 bases, with 13 bases remaining between them. The CDR3 reads CASSPLLLSDTQYF. The CDR3 nucleotides read TGTGCCAGCAGCCCCCTTTTACTCTCAGATACGCAGTATTTT.

This clone appeared once. The V gene is TRBV15, the J gene TRBJ1-2; 11 nucleotides line up with TRBD1. This CDR3 has 15 residues. The germline V gene has CDR1 LNHNV and CDR2 YYDKDF (reference sequence). V shed 4 bases, J shed 7 bases, and the junction held 8 bases outside the gene matches. CDR3 residues: CATSNRDRGNRGYTF. As DNA, the CDR3 is TGTGCCACCAGCAACCGGGACAGGGGGAATCGTGGCTACACCTTC. Full variable domain (outside the CDR3, taken from reference TRBV15 and TRBJ1-2): DAMVIQNPRYQVTQFGKPVTLSCSQTLNHNVMYWYQQKSSQAPKLLFHYYDKDFNNEADTPDNFQSRRPNTSFCFLDIRSPGLGDTAMYLCATSNRDRGNRGYTFGSGTRLTVV.

This sequence joins TRBV4-2 and TRBJ2-1; 12 bases are shared with TRBD2. Germline-derived CDR1 and CDR2 are LGHNA and YNFKEQ. With V trimmed by 0 bases and J by 7 bases, 7 bases remained unmatched. The CDR3 is 17 residues long. The CDR3 sequence: CASSQDLTSGRTNEQFF. CDR3 DNA: TGTGCCAGCAGCCAAGATTTGACTAGCGGGAGAACGAATGAGCAGTTCTTC.

This clone appeared many times. The V gene is TRBV5-1, the J gene TRBJ1-4; 8 nucleotides line up with TRBD1. This CDR3 region has 15 residues. With 4 bases clipped from V and 4 bases from J, the junction kept 6 bases outside the gene matches. Germline CDR1 and CDR2: SGHRS and YFSETQ. CDR3 region: CASSPGGAGNEKLFF. The CDR3, as DNA: TGCGCCAGCAGCCCAGGGGGCGCAGGTAATGAAAAACTGTTTTTT.

V and J are TRBV7-9 and TRBJ2-2; TRBD1 matches at 10 bases. Unmatched junction bases numbered 3, after V lost 4 bases and J lost 1 base. The CDR3 runs 16 residues. Germline V gene sequence: CDR1 SEHNR, CDR2 FQNEAQ (reference sequence). The CDR3 sequence is CASSSWTGGNTGELFF. The CDR3 nucleotides are TGTGCCAGCAGCTCCTGGACAGGGGGGAACACCGGGGAGCTGTTTTTT.

The chain uses TRBV30 and TRBJ2-1, with 7 bases matching TRBD2. The junction had 5 bases not matched to a gene; V was cut back by 0 bases and J by 3 bases. The CDR3 is made up of 15 amino acids. Germline values: CDR1 GTSNPN, CDR2 SVGIG (reference sequence). The CDR3 reads CAWSVSGLGYNEQFF. The CDR3 nucleotides read TGTGCCTGGAGTGTAAGTGGACTAGGCTACAATGAGCAGTTCTTC.

V is TRBV5-1 and J is TRBJ1-2, with D possibly matching TRBD1 (5 bases). The V and J ends lost 4 bases and 7 bases respectively, with 11 bases between them. CDR1 is SGHRS, CDR2 YFSETQ, per germline. The CDR3 runs to 12 residues. CDR3 sequence reads: CASSQDTAGYTF. The CDR3, as DNA: TGCGCCAGCAGCCAGGACACGGCTGGCTACACCTTC.

The J gene is TRBJ2-1, the V gene TRBV6-5, with 7 bases lining up with TRBD2. Looked up from germline, CDR1 is MNHEY and CDR2 is SVGAGI. The ends lost 6 bases at V and 8 bases at J; junction bases unmatched: 10. This CDR3 is 14 amino acids long. CDR3 nucleotide sequence: TGTGCCAGCAGGTTTAGCGGGTTGGTCGATGAGCAGTTCTTC. It encodes CASRFSGLVDEQFF.

This chain's CDR3 is CSVVGGQSSYEQYF. In nucleotides, the CDR3 is TGCAGCGTTGTTGGCGGGCAGAGCTCCTACGAGCAGTACTTC. This sequence joins TRBV29-1 and TRBJ2-7, with D maybe TRBD2 (5 bases). Per germline, CDR1 SQVTM and CDR2 ANQGSEA. This CDR3 region has 14 residues. V gave up 4 bases and J gave up 0 bases, with 13 bases separating them.

The gene calls are TRBV27 and TRBJ1-2; D is possibly TRBD1 (6 bases). The length of the CDR3 is 14 residues. V lost 2 bases to trimming and J lost 6 bases, with 13 bases between them. Germline CDR1 is MNHEY and CDR2 is SMNVEV (reference sequence). The chain's CDR3 is CASSLLGRGNGYTF. DNA for the CDR3: TGTGCCAGCAGTTTACTCGGCAGGGGAAATGGCTACACCTTC.

Details on this clone: A much larger clonotype is one base distant, so this may be a read error. The rearrangement uses TRBV7-9 and TRBJ2-7; no definite D call. The length of the CDR3 is 11 residues. The V end lost 5 bases, the J end lost 4 bases, and 6 bases lay between the germline ends. Per germline, CDR1 SEHNR and CDR2 FQNEAQ (reference sequence). In DNA, the CDR3 is TGTGCCAGCAGCCCAGGATACGAGCAGTACTTC. Translated: CASSPGYEQYF.

The chain recombines TRBV6-5 with TRBJ1-1; no definite D call. The V end was cut by 10 bases, the J end by 4 bases, with 13 bases between. This CDR3 is built from 12 residues. The germline V gene has CDR1 MNHEY and CDR2 SVGAGI. CDR3: CATTVRPTEAFF. The CDR3 bases are TGTGCCACCACAGTTCGTCCCACTGAAGCTTTCTTT.

CDR3 DNA sequence: TGTGCCATCAGTATTAGCGGGACGGGGACCGGGGAGCTGTTTTTT. Encoded protein: CAISISGTGTGELFF. This rearrangement joins TRBV10-3 to TRBJ2-2, with TRBD2 identical over 8 bases. V dropped 5 bases and J dropped 5; count of bases not matched to a gene: 7. This CDR3 region has 15 residues. Germline V gene sequence: CDR1 ENHRY, CDR2 SYGVKD.